This T cell receptor beta chain comes out of a study of control samples from healthy donors and cancer patients (dated by TCRdb to 2019 to 2021). The CDR3 has 14 amino acids, counting the end cysteine and phenylalanine. Here the CDR3 DNA is all that survives: 42 bases in frame from base 1. The germline V gene (reference sequence) supplies CDR1 SGHNT and CDR2 YYREEE. V is pared back by 1 base and J by 6 bases, with 12 bases lying between the germline termini. This clone was seen once. Its antigen has not been determined. Nothing much larger sits one base from this clone, and base qualities are not available. Library preparation was by the immunoSEQ multiplex PCR assay. TCRdb's version of the immuneACCESS table is confined to in-frame rearrangements and falls short of the full clone set. An unresolved V gene accounts for under half of the shortfall where checked; the remainder is of unknown origin. The table for this sample lists about 120,000 clones; under 95% of them were counted only once. Clones ranked in the top ten supply 1.7% of the sample.

The receptor chain draws on TRBV5-4 and TRBJ2-3, with TRBD1 tentatively as D gene (7 bases match). Source material: PBMCs. The sequence was collected from a man aged 45 to 65 with head and neck cancer. In nucleotide form, the sequence is TGTGCCAGCAGCTTGCGGGCAGGGGGGGATACGCAGTATTTT. The translation is CASSLRAGGDTQYF.